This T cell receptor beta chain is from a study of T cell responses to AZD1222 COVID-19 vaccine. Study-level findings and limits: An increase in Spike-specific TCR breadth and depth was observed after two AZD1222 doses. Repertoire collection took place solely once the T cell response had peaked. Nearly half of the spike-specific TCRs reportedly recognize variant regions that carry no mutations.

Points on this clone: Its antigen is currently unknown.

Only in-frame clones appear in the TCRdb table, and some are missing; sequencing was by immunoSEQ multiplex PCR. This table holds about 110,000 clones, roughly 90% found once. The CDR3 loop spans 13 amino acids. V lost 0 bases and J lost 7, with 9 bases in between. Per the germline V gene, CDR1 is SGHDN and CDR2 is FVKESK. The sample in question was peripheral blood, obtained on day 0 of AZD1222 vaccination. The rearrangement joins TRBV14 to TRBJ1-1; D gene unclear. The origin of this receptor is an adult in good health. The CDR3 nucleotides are TGTGCCAGCAGCCAAGATTTAACCAGTGAAGCTTTCTTT. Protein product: CASSQDLTSEAFF. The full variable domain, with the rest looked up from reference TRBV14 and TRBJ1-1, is EAGVTQFPSHSVIEKGQTVTLRCDPISGHDNLYWYRRVMGKEIKFLLHFVKESKQDESGMPNNRFLAERTGGTYSTLKVQPAELEDSGVYFCASSQDLTSEAFFGQGTRLTVV.